These 32 T cell receptor beta chains were sequenced from one sample in a study of blood T cell repertoires in COVID-19. Sequencing used immunoSEQ multiplex PCR; TCRdb keeps in-frame clones, though not all of them. The repertoire has about 280,000 clones, 85% of them found once; the top ten carry 2% to 3%. Sample: PBMCs or T cells enriched from blood (not recorded which). The origin of the receptors is a woman between 45 and 65 years old who had recovered from COVID-19.

The chain joins TRBV5-4 to TRBJ2-7, with D hard to call. The CDR3 contains 10 residues. Germline V gene lookup returns CDR1 SGHNT and CDR2 YYREEE (reference sequence). The V end was cut by 9 bases, the J end by 1 base, with 5 bases between. CDR3 region: CATGSYEQYF. The DNA of the CDR3 is TGTGCCACGGGTTCCTACGAGCAGTACTTC.

This clone was detected only once. The chain joins TRBV2 to TRBJ2-1; 10 bases are shared with TRBD2. Germline V gene data show CDR1 as SNHLY and CDR2 as FYNNEI. V lost 6 bases and J lost 6; bases outside the gene matches: 8. The CDR3 length is 15 residues. CDR3 loop: CASRRSSGGTNEQFF. The CDR3 nucleotides are TGTGCCAGCAGGAGATCTAGCGGGGGTACCAATGAGCAGTTCTTC. The complete variable domain, with remaining parts taken from reference TRBV2 and TRBJ2-1, reads EPEVTQTPSHQVTQMGQEVILRCVPISNHLYFYWYRQILGQKVEFLVSFYNNEISEKSEIFDDQFSVERPDGSNFTLKIRSTKLEDSAMYFCASRRSSGGTNEQFFGPGTRLTVL.

J is TRBJ2-1 and V is TRBV28, with TRBD2 matching over 13 bases. This CDR3 is built from 16 residues. J was trimmed by 8 bases and V by 5 bases; bases with no gene match: 9. Germline V gives CDR1 MDHEN, CDR2 SYDVKM. This CDR3 reads CASSPWTSGGFDEQFF. The DNA of the CDR3 is TGTGCCAGCAGTCCTTGGACTAGCGGGGGTTTCGATGAGCAGTTCTTC.

The chain is built from TRBV7-9 and TRBJ1-1, with D possibly matching TRBD1 (6 bases). Trimming stripped 5 bases from V and 4 bases from J, with 17 bases between. Germline loops: CDR1 SEHNR, CDR2 FQNEAQ (reference sequence). The CDR3 consists of 15 residues. CDR3 sequence (DNA): TGTGCCAGCAGCCCTGGGACGGCCAGGGGCACTGAAGCTTTCTTT. Its translation: CASSPGTARGTEAFF.

The chain has TRBV19 and TRBJ2-2; 9 positions match TRBD1. CDR3 length equals 18 residues. V was clipped by 4 bases and J by 4 bases; unmatched bases: 13. The germline V gene has CDR1 LNHDA and CDR2 SQIVND (reference sequence). The CDR3 nucleotides are TGTGCCAGTAGTACTATGGGGACAGGGCAGTTCCCCACCGGGGAGCTGTTTTTT. Protein product: CASSTMGTGQFPTGELFF.

The chain joins TRBV3-1 (or the pseudogene TRBV3-2) to TRBJ2-3, with 14 bases matching TRBD2. In germline, CDR1 is LGHDT, CDR2 YNNKEL (reference sequence). J was trimmed by 4 bases and V by 2 bases; bases with no gene match: 23. This CDR3 has 23 amino acids. In DNA, the CDR3 is TGTGCCAGCAGCCAACCACAAAGGGGACGGGGACTAGCGGGAGTAAAGGGTGCAGATACGCAGTATTTT. Protein: CASSQPQRGRGLAGVKGADTQYF.

The chain employs TRBV9 and TRBJ1-2; maybe TRBD1 (5 bases). Germline CDR1 reads SGDLS; CDR2 reads YYNGEE. Trimming cost V 4 bases and J 0 bases, with 7 bases left between them. The CDR3 is made up of 13 amino acids. The CDR3 DNA reads as TGTGCCAGCAGCTGGGGGGCTAACTATGGCTACACCTTC. It encodes CASSWGANYGYTF.

The chain carries TRBV7-2 and TRBJ2-3; D is possibly TRBD1 (7 bases). The V end lost 6 bases, the J end lost 2 bases, and 18 bases lay between the germline ends. Germline V gene data show CDR1 as SGHTA and CDR2 as FQGNSA. This CDR3 region has 16 residues. The CDR3 is CASRFRGDSVTDTQYF. Here the CDR3 DNA reads TGTGCCAGCAGGTTCAGGGGGGATTCGGTCACAGATACGCAGTATTTT.

This clone was detected ten times or more. This rearrangement joins TRBV6-5 to TRBJ2-2, with 7 bases lining up with TRBD1. CDR1 MNHEY and CDR2 SVGAGI come from the germline V gene. Trimming at V came to 5 bases and at J to 1 base, leaving 4 bases not matched to a gene. CDR3 length: 15 amino acids. The CDR3 loop is CASSLQGVNTGELFF. CDR3 coding DNA: TGTGCCAGCAGTCTCCAGGGGGTGAACACCGGGGAGCTGTTTTTT.

The J gene is TRBJ1-1, the V gene TRBV27; the D is unclear. CDR1 is MNHEY and CDR2 is SMNVEV in the germline V gene (reference sequence). The CDR3 contains 14 residues. The ends were cut back, 3 bases at V and 6 bases at J, with 14 bases in the middle. CDR3 residues: CASSFSIIRPEAFF. The CDR3 coding sequence is TGTGCCAGCAGTTTTAGTATTATTCGTCCTGAAGCTTTCTTT.

The V and J genes are TRBV5-1 and TRBJ1-1; 8 bases map to TRBD1. Germline V gene data show CDR1 as SGHRS and CDR2 as YFSETQ. The CDR3 extends over 14 amino acids. V shed 3 bases, J shed 1 base, and the junction held 2 bases outside the gene matches. The CDR3 coding sequence is TGCGCCAGCAGCTACGGACAGGGGAACACTGAAGCTTTCTTT. Encoded protein: CASSYGQGNTEAFF.

The chain employs TRBV20-1 and TRBJ2-3; 9 bases line up with TRBD2. Germline trimming cut 3 bases from V and 6 bases from J; bases unmatched to any gene: 7. Looked up from germline, CDR1 is DFQATT and CDR2 is SNEGSKA (reference sequence). This CDR3 has 14 amino acids. CDR3 DNA sequence: TGCAGTGCTAGTGTAGCGGGGGTTGGGGATACGCAGTATTTT. Its protein is CSASVAGVGDTQYF.

The chain employs TRBV3-1 (or the pseudogene TRBV3-2) and TRBJ2-7, with D tentatively TRBD2 (7 bases). There are 15 residues in the CDR3. CDR1 LGHDT and CDR2 YNNKEL come from the germline V gene (reference sequence). V was cut by 4 bases and J by 7 bases, with 20 bases left in between. CDR3 nucleotide sequence: TGTGCCAGCAGCCCCTTACGGGGAGGGGGAGAAGAGCAGTACTTC. Its protein product is CASSPLRGGGEEQYF.

The chain joins TRBV14 to TRBJ1-6; no reliable D call. Trimming stripped 4 bases from V and 9 bases from J, with 10 bases between. The CDR3 loop spans 13 amino acids. The germline gives CDR1 SGHDN, CDR2 FVKESK. In DNA form, the CDR3 reads TGTGCCAGCAGCCTTGTAATGAGTTCACCCCTCCACTTT. It specifies CASSLVMSSPLHF.

The DNA for the CDR3 is TGTGCCAGTAGTACCCTCCCCCTCCACTTT. Translation gives CASSTLPLHF. The V gene is TRBV19, the J gene TRBJ1-6; D not resolved. Germline V CDR1 and CDR2: LNHDA, SQIVND (reference sequence). The V end lost 4 bases, the J end lost 13 bases, and 5 bases lay between the germline ends. The CDR3 is 10 amino acids.

This clone has more than one count but fewer than ten. This chain uses TRBV10-3 with TRBJ1-1, with D perhaps TRBD1 (6 bases). CDR1 is ENHRY and CDR2 is SYGVKD in the germline V gene. This CDR3 contains 14 residues. Trimming removed 10 bases from V and 0 bases from J, with 15 bases in between. DNA for the CDR3: TGTGCCACCCGATCAACAGGGATGAACACTGAAGCTTTCTTT. Its protein product is CATRSTGMNTEAFF.

The rearrangement joins TRBV12-3 or TRBV12-4 to TRBJ1-2; the match to TRBD1 covers 9 bases. The CDR3 loop spans 13 amino acids. V was pared by 6 bases and J by 5 bases, with 4 bases of the junction left unmatched. The CDR3 DNA reads TGTGCCAGCAGCGACAGGGGGTGGTATGGCTACACCTTC. Residues: CASSDRGWYGYTF.

The chain is built from TRBV4-1 and TRBJ1-6; TRBD1 aligns across 9 bases. The CDR3 covers 14 residues. The V gene end was trimmed by 8 bases and the J gene end by 8 bases; junction bases not matched to a gene: 7. The germline V gene has CDR1 MGHRA and CDR2 YSYEKL. The CDR3 DNA is TGCGCCAGCCAATCGGGACAGGGTGATTCACCCCTCCACTTT. Its translation is CASQSGQGDSPLHF.

The chain has TRBV19 and TRBJ2-1; 8 bases are a match to TRBD2. This CDR3 region has 14 residues. V was clipped by 8 bases and J by 2 bases; unmatched bases: 5. Germline CDR1 reads LNHDA; CDR2 reads SQIVND (reference sequence). DNA of the CDR3: TGTGCCAGTCTCAGCGGGAGCCCCTACAATGAGCAGTTCTTC. It is translated as CASLSGSPYNEQFF.

This clone was seen just once. The chain joins TRBV5-6 to TRBJ2-3, with TRBD2 matching over 9 bases. Germline V gives CDR1 SGHDT, CDR2 YYEEEE. The CDR3 has 16 amino acids. V was clipped by 3 bases and J by 3 bases; unmatched bases: 8. The chain's CDR3 is CASSSLRLAVTDTQYF. The CDR3 DNA follows: TGTGCCAGCAGCTCATTAAGACTAGCGGTGACAGATACGCAGTATTTT.

The CDR3 region is CASSTRQGAGQPQHF. The CDR3 nucleotides read TGTGCCAGCAGCACCCGACAGGGGGCAGGTCAGCCCCAGCATTTT. V is TRBV7-2 and J is TRBJ1-5; TRBD1 aligns across 10 bases. Looked up from germline, CDR1 is SGHTA and CDR2 is FQGNSA. J lost 6 bases, V lost 5 bases, and 7 bases had no gene match. There are 15 residues in the CDR3.

The chain joins TRBV9 to TRBJ1-6, with a possible D match to TRBD1 (5 bases). CDR1 is SGDLS and CDR2 is YYNGEE in the germline V gene. Trimming left V 0 bases short and J 7 bases short, with 11 bases between. There are 15 residues in the CDR3. The CDR3 reads CASSVGGRVNSPLHF. CDR3 DNA sequence: TGTGCCAGCAGCGTAGGGGGGAGGGTCAATTCACCCCTCCACTTT. The full variable domain, rest sourced from reference TRBV9 and TRBJ1-6, is DSGVTQTPKHLITATGQRVTLRCSPRSGDLSVYWYQQSLDQGLQFLIQYYNGEERAKGNILERFSAQQFPDLHSELNLSSLELGDSALYFCASSVGGRVNSPLHFGNGTRLTVT.

The V call is TRBV4-1, the J call TRBJ1-2; 9 bases align to TRBD1. Per germline, CDR1 MGHRA and CDR2 YSYEKL. With 4 bases clipped from V and 3 bases from J, the junction kept 9 bases outside the gene matches. The CDR3 is made up of 16 amino acids. This CDR3 reads CASSPVGTGRYYGYTF. The CDR3 region has the DNA TGCGCCAGCAGCCCAGTGGGGACAGGGAGGTACTATGGCTACACCTTC.

The CDR3 DNA reads as TGTGCCAGTAGTATGCAAGCTGAAACTGAAAAACTGTTTTTT. Protein sequence: CASSMQAETEKLFF. The chain has TRBV19 and TRBJ1-4, with D hard to call. V lost 3 bases and J 7 bases, leaving 12 bases between the germline ends. This CDR3 is 14 amino acids long. Germline-derived CDR1 and CDR2 are LNHDA and SQIVND (reference sequence). Using reference TRBV19 and TRBJ1-4 for the parts outside the CDR3, the full variable domain is DGGITQSPKYLFRKEGQNVTLSCEQNLNHDAMYWYRQDPGQGLRLIYYSQIVNDFQKGDIAEGYSVSREKKESFPLTVTSAQKNPTAFYLCASSMQAETEKLFFGSGTQLSVL.

This clone has just a few counts. The rearrangement joins TRBV5-1 to TRBJ1-3; D is possibly TRBD1 (5 bases). Trimming took off 5 bases at V and 3 bases at J, with 6 bases between the two ends. This CDR3 has 12 amino acids. CDR1 is SGHRS, CDR2 YFSETQ, per germline. The CDR3 DNA follows: TGCGCCAGCAGTGACAGTGGAAACACCATATATTTT. It translates to CASSDSGNTIYF.

Here the CDR3 DNA reads TGTGCCAGCAGTGTATCGGGACTGACACAGAATACGCAGTATTTT. Protein sequence: CASSVSGLTQNTQYF. The genes are TRBV2 and TRBJ2-3, with D maybe TRBD2 (6 bases). This CDR3 is 15 amino acids long. Germline assignment: CDR1 SNHLY and CDR2 FYNNEI. V lost 4 bases and J 7 bases, leaving 18 bases between the germline ends.

The sample holds one count of this clone. The rearrangement links TRBV11-2 to TRBJ2-1; 8 positions match TRBD2. Germline trimming cut 8 bases from V and 0 bases from J; bases unmatched to any gene: 6. CDR3 length: 15 amino acids. Germline V lookup: CDR1 SGHAT, CDR2 FQNNGV. CDR3 DNA: TGTGCCAGCGTGGCTCGGGAGGGCTCCTACAATGAGCAGTTCTTC. It encodes CASVAREGSYNEQFF.

The chain uses TRBV19 and TRBJ1-2; 11 positions agree with TRBD1. The CDR3 loop spans 15 amino acids. The germline V gene has CDR1 LNHDA and CDR2 SQIVND (reference sequence). Losses at the gene ends were 7 bases for V and 2 bases for J; bases not matched to a gene: 6. CDR3 residues: CASNPDRGLNYGYTF. The CDR3 DNA reads as TGTGCCAGTAATCCGGACAGGGGGCTAAACTATGGCTACACCTTC. The full variable domain, with the rest looked up from reference TRBV19 and TRBJ1-2, is DGGITQSPKYLFRKEGQNVTLSCEQNLNHDAMYWYRQDPGQGLRLIYYSQIVNDFQKGDIAEGYSVSREKKESFPLTVTSAQKNPTAFYLCASNPDRGLNYGYTFGSGTRLTVV.

The chain joins TRBV5-1 to TRBJ2-1, with D possibly TRBD2 on 6 matching bases. The CDR3 totals 15 residues. In germline, CDR1 is SGHRS, CDR2 YFSETQ. V was clipped by 4 bases and J by 5 bases, with 16 bases between them. The CDR3 sequence is CASSPAPSEDNEQFF. The CDR3 coding sequence is TGCGCCAGCAGCCCCGCGCCTAGCGAAGACAATGAGCAGTTCTTC.

The chain joins TRBV9 to TRBJ2-5; a weak D match, TRBD1 (7 bases). V gave up 0 bases and J gave up 5 bases, with 14 bases separating them. The CDR3 runs 15 residues. From germline, CDR1 is SGDLS and CDR2 YYNGEE. The CDR3 DNA reads as TGTGCCAGCAGCGTAGGGCAGGGGGACTGGGAGACCCAGTACTTC. Translating gives CASSVGQGDWETQYF.

CDR3 sequence: CASSADPRGTEAFF. CDR3 nucleotides: TGTGCCAGCAGCGCCGACCCCAGGGGCACTGAAGCTTTCTTT. This rearrangement joins TRBV9 to TRBJ1-1, with D perhaps matching TRBD1 (6 bases). V was shortened by 3 bases and J by 4 bases, with 13 bases between the two germline ends. Germline-derived CDR1 and CDR2 are SGDLS and YYNGEE. CDR3 length: 14 amino acids.

The chain carries TRBV3-1 (or the pseudogene TRBV3-2) and TRBJ2-7; tentatively, D is TRBD1 (5 bases). Germline V gene lookup returns CDR1 LGHDT and CDR2 YNNKEL (reference sequence). V lost 1 base, J lost 1 base, and 11 bases lay in between. CDR3 length: 15 residues. The CDR3 sequence is CASSQATAPSYEQYF. The CDR3 nucleotides read TGTGCCAGCAGCCAAGCGACAGCGCCTTCCTACGAGCAGTACTTC.